This T cell receptor (beta chain) was retrieved from a study of PD-1 blockade in classical Hodgkin lymphoma. Looking at the study overall: It was nivolumab at 3 mg/kg, given intravenously every 2 weeks, that patients received. Study observations and caveats: By C4D1, CD4+ diversity increased significantly, especially in complete responders. Some patients started nivolumab under 1 year after ASCT, and they were excluded.

The time point is: cycle 4 day 1 (C4D1), after five to seven weeks of nivolumab. All trial patients relapsed after autologous stem cell transplantation. Complete response, partial response or progressive disease constituted the best response categories observed. Trimming stripped 1 base from V and 2 bases from J, with 12 bases between. There are 15 residues in the CDR3. Germline values: CDR1 SGHAT, CDR2 FQNNGV. As regards this clone: As yet, its antigen is unknown.

Method: immunoSEQ multiplex PCR; TCRdb's copy keeps in-frame clones and lacks some. The sample consists of about 90,000 clones, nearly 85% of them appearing once. The rearrangement uses TRBV11-2 and TRBJ2-7; unclear D gene. The sequence came from a human donor with classical Hodgkin lymphoma. This material consisted of peripheral blood mononuclear cells (PBMCs), taken before the fourth cycle of nivolumab. The CDR3 here is CASSLVASVPYEQYF. The CDR3 region has the DNA TGTGCCAGCAGCTTAGTTGCGTCAGTTCCCTACGAGCAGTACTTC.